The clone carrying this TCR beta chain showed up just once. Its antigen is as yet unknown. The sample originates from a study of shared clonotypes between healthy human individuals. The method was immunoSEQ multiplex PCR; TCRdb's version includes in-frame clones alone and lacks a portion of them. This sample has about 680,000 clones, with around 72% found just once. Notes on the study in general: With a few donors compared, around 5.4% of naive CD4 clonotypes were shared. On the whole, naive subsets had larger estimated richness than memory subsets had. Clonotypes shared by all four donors outscored non-shared clonotypes in generation probability.

Looked up from germline, CDR1 is MGHRA and CDR2 is YSYEKL. This CDR3 region has 18 residues. Material for sequencing was memory CD4+ T cells sorted from blood. As for subset: CD45RA-negative fraction. The sequence came from a woman aged 25-40 years in good health. The J gene is TRBJ2-5, the V gene TRBV4-1; the match to TRBD2 covers 7 bases. The DNA end is more similar to TRBJ2-7, so the J call may be wrong. The CDR3, as DNA: TGCGCCAGCAGCCAAGAACCCTCCCTCGGGACTATCCCATACGAGCAGTACTTC. It specifies CASSQEPSLGTIPYEQYF.